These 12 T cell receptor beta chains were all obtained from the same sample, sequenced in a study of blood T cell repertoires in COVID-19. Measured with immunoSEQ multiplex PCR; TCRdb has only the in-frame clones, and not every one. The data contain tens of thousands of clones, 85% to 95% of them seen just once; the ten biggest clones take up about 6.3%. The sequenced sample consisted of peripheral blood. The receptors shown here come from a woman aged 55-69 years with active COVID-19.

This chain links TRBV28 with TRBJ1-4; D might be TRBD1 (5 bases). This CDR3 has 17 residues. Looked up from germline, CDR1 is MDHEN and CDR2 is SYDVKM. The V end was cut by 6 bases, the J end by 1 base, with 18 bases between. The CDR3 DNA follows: TGTGCCAGCAGAATGGTCGGGGGGAGGAGAACTAATGAAAAACTGTTTTTT. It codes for CASRMVGGRRTNEKLFF.

CDR3 sequence: CASKETGATDEQFF. The CDR3 DNA follows: TGTGCCAGCAAGGAGACAGGGGCTACGGATGAGCAGTTCTTC. The gene calls are TRBV6-5 and TRBJ2-1, with TRBD1 identical over 8 bases. Germline assignment: CDR1 MNHEY and CDR2 SVGAGI. This CDR3 spans 14 amino acids. J lost 8 bases, V lost 7 bases, and 10 bases had no gene match.

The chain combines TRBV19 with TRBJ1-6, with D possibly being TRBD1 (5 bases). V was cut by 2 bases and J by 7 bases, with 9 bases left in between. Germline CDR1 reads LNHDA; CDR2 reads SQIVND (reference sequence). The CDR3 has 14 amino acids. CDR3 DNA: TGTGCCAGTAGTATACGGACAACGAATTCACCCCTCCACTTT. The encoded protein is CASSIRTTNSPLHF.

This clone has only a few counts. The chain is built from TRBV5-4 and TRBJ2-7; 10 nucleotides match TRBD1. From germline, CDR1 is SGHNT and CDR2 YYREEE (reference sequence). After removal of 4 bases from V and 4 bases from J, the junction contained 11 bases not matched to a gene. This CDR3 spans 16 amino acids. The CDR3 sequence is CASSVPPGQGLYEQYF. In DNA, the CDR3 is TGTGCCAGCAGCGTGCCTCCGGGACAGGGGTTGTACGAGCAGTACTTC.

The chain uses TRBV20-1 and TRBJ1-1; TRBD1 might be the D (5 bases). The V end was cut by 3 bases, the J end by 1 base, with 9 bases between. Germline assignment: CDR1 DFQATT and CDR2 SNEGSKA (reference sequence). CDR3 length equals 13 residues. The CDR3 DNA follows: TGCAGTGCTAGTCGCAGGGCGAACACTGAAGCTTTCTTT. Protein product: CSASRRANTEAFF.

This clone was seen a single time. As DNA, the CDR3 is TGTGCCAGCAGCCCAACGACAGGGGAGAGACGAGGTCGCCACAACAACGTCCTGACTTTC. Translated, it gives CASSPTTGERRGRHNNVLTF. This chain connects TRBV9 to TRBJ2-6; 8 bases match TRBD1. Germline CDR1 and CDR2: SGDLS and YYNGEE. The CDR3 loop spans 20 amino acids. Trimming removed 4 bases from V and 9 bases from J; junction bases left unmatched: 24.

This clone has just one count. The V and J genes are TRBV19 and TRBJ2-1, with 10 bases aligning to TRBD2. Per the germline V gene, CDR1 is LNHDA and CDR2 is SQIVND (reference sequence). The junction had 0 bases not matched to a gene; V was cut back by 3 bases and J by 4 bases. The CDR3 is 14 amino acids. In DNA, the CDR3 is TGTGCCAGTAGTATGGGACTAGCGTACAATGAGCAGTTCTTC. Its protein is CASSMGLAYNEQFF.

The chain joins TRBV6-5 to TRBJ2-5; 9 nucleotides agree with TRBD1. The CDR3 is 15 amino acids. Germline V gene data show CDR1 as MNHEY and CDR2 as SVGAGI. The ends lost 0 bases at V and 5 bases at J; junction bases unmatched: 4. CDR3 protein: CASSYSYRGLETQYF. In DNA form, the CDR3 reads TGTGCCAGCAGTTACTCTTACAGGGGGCTTGAGACCCAGTACTTC.

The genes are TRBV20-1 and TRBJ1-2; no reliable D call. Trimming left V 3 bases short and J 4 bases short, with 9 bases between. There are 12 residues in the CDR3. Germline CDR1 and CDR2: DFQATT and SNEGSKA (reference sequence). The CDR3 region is CSASDRSYGYTF. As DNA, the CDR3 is TGCAGTGCTAGTGACCGGAGCTATGGCTACACCTTC.

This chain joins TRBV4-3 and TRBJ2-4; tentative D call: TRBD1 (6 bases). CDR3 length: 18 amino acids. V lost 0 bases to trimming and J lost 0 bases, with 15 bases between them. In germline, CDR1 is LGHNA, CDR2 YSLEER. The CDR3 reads CASSQDIWTVLAKNIQYF. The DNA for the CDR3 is TGCGCCAGCAGCCAAGATATCTGGACAGTCTTAGCCAAAAACATTCAGTACTTC.

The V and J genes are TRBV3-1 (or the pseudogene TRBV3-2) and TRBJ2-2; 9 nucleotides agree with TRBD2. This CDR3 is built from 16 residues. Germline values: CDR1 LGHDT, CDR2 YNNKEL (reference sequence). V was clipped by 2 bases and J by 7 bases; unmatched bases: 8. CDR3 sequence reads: CASSQLGTSKGGELFF. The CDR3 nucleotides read TGTGCCAGCAGCCAACTGGGGACTAGCAAGGGCGGGGAGCTGTTTTTT.

This CDR3 is CASSIALTSSTYEQYF. CDR3 sequence (DNA): TGTGCCAGCAGCATCGCCCTGACTAGTTCTACCTACGAGCAGTACTTC. The chain is built from TRBV5-6 and TRBJ2-7; D possibly corresponds to TRBD2 (6 bases). Germline lookup yields CDR1 SGHDT and CDR2 YYEEEE. The CDR3 totals 16 residues. V lost 4 bases and J lost 2, with 19 bases in between.